The entry that follows covers one T cell receptor beta chain sequence. What it binds is unknown. PCR used 60 Vbeta primers and 13 Jbeta primers. Profiled with immunoSEQ multiplex PCR; TCRdb holds only in-frame clones, not every one. This sample yields fewer than 120,000 clones, of which about 80% are seen a single time; about an eighth belongs to the top ten. The data were obtained in a study of cytomegalovirus exposure and HLA in healthy donors. In germline, CDR1 is SGHRS, CDR2 YFSETQ. This CDR3 has 16 residues. The germline V and J ends were trimmed by 0 bases and 4 bases, with 15 bases remaining between them. Study-wide results and limits: Prediction of most subjects' HLA-A and HLA-B alleles by TCR beta sequences was reportedly accurate. Most TCR sequences were uncommon, yet certain public TCRs appeared in many donors.

Sequencing used PBMCs. This sequence was found in a man aged 30-40 years in good health and CMV-seropositive. The genes are TRBV5-1 and TRBJ2-3, with D maybe TRBD2 (5 bases). Here the CDR3 reads CASSLGGAGGSDTQYF. CDR3 DNA: TGCGCCAGCAGCTTGGGAGGCGCGGGTGGGTCAGATACGCAGTATTTT.